What follows are 25 T cell receptor beta chains derived from one specimen sequenced in a study of blood T cell repertoires in COVID-19. Clones were sequenced by immunoSEQ multiplex PCR, and TCRdb holds only the in-frame ones, with some missing. This table has a few hundred thousand clones, around 88% appearing once. The sequencing input was PBMCs or T cells enriched from blood (not recorded which). Receptors originate from a woman between 35 and 50 years old with acute COVID-19.

On this clone: Germline is not matched at one junction end, which may reflect a read error. V gene TRBV20-1 combines with J gene TRBJ2-3; TRBD1 matches at 7 bases. The CDR3 is 11 amino acids. Germline CDR1 DFQATT, CDR2 SNEGSKA (reference sequence). Written as DNA, the CDR3 is TGCAGTGCTAGACGGACAGGTACGCAGTATTTT. Amino acid sequence: CSARRTGTQYF.

This clone was observed a few times. The genes are TRBV5-1 and TRBJ2-3, with TRBD2 identical over 10 bases. Per the germline V gene, CDR1 is SGHRS and CDR2 is YFSETQ. After removal of 0 bases from V and 4 bases from J, the junction contained 5 bases not matched to a gene. CDR3 length equals 16 residues. CDR3 coding DNA: TGCGCCAGCAGCTTGGCCGCTAGCGGGAGTTCAGATACGCAGTATTTT. Translated, it gives CASSLAASGSSDTQYF. The full variable domain, rest sourced from reference TRBV5-1 and TRBJ2-3, is KAGVTQTPRYLIKTRGQQVTLSCSPISGHRSVSWYQQTPGQGLQFLFEYFSETQRNKGNFPGRFSGRQFSNSRSEMNVSTLELGDSALYLCASSLAASGSSDTQYFGPGTRLTVL.

Turning to this clone: The same CDR3 arises from other DNA sequences in this sample as well. The chain couples TRBV19 to TRBJ1-5; D gene unclear. This CDR3 contains 13 residues. The V gene's germline CDR1 is LNHDA and CDR2 SQIVND (reference sequence). Trimming left V 1 base short and J 2 bases short, with 3 bases between. The CDR3 is CASSIAGNQPQHF. DNA of the CDR3: TGTGCCAGTAGTATAGCGGGCAATCAGCCCCAGCATTTT.

This rearrangement joins TRBV9 to TRBJ2-1; the match to TRBD1 covers 10 bases. CDR1 SGDLS and CDR2 YYNGEE come from the germline V gene. J lost 7 bases, V lost 4 bases, and 14 bases had no gene match. The CDR3 is made up of 17 amino acids. CDR3 loop: CASSLSLDRGISNEQFF. CDR3 DNA: TGTGCCAGCAGCCTAAGCCTGGACAGGGGGATTAGTAATGAGCAGTTCTTC. Full variable domain (rest looked up from reference TRBV9 and TRBJ2-1): DSGVTQTPKHLITATGQRVTLRCSPRSGDLSVYWYQQSLDQGLQFLIQYYNGEERAKGNILERFSAQQFPDLHSELNLSSLELGDSALYFCASSLSLDRGISNEQFFGPGTRLTVL.

This clone was detected only once. The chain uses TRBV25-1 and TRBJ2-3; D is undetermined. The CDR3 totals 15 residues. Germline V gene lookup returns CDR1 MGHDK and CDR2 SYGVNS. Trimming took off 2 bases at V and 6 bases at J, with 15 bases between the two ends. CDR3 region: CASSEGRRAMDTQYF. In nucleotides, the CDR3 is TGTGCCAGCAGTGAAGGTAGGAGAGCCATGGATACGCAGTATTTT.

J is TRBJ2-7 and V is TRBV5-1; 9 nucleotides match TRBD1. V lost 0 bases to trimming and J lost 6 bases; unmatched junction nucleotides: 7. Germline V CDR1 and CDR2: SGHRS, YFSETQ. The CDR3 is 15 residues long. This CDR3 is CASSLEGQGLSEQYF. For the CDR3, the DNA is TGCGCCAGCAGCTTGGAAGGACAGGGGCTTTCCGAGCAGTACTTC.

This chain joins TRBV10-3 and TRBJ2-1; 12 bases line up with TRBD2. Germline V gives CDR1 ENHRY, CDR2 SYGVKD. Unmatched junction bases numbered 4, after V lost 1 base and J lost 9 bases. The CDR3 runs to 15 residues. The CDR3 DNA reads as TGTGCCATCAGTGAGTTTCTACTAGCGGGAGGTGAGCAGTTCTTC. Protein: CAISEFLLAGGEQFF.

This chain uses TRBV19 with TRBJ2-2; possible D gene TRBD2, 5 bases. The ends were cut back, 5 bases at V and 1 base at J, with 11 bases in the middle. CDR1 is LNHDA, CDR2 SQIVND, per germline (reference sequence). The CDR3 sequence is 15 residues long. The DNA of the CDR3 is TGTGCCAGTAGTCGTACCCGGGGGAACACCGGGGAGCTGTTTTTT. Its translation is CASSRTRGNTGELFF.

This clone was seen only a few times. The chain is built from TRBV11-2 and TRBJ1-1; D is unresolved. The V end was cut by 1 base, the J end by 3 bases, with 6 bases between. The CDR3 spans 13 residues. CDR1 and CDR2 (germline): SGHAT, FQNNGV. The CDR3 region is CASSLGRYTEAFF. CDR3 DNA: TGTGCCAGCAGCTTAGGGCGGTACACTGAAGCTTTCTTT. The whole variable domain, filled in from reference TRBV11-2 and TRBJ1-1, reads EAGVAQSPRYKIIEKRQSVAFWCNPISGHATLYWYQQILGQGPKLLIQFQNNGVVDDSQLPKDRFSAERLKGVDSTLKIQPAKLEDSAVYLCASSLGRYTEAFFGQGTRLTVV.

This chain joins TRBV11-2 and TRBJ2-7; 8 nucleotides agree with TRBD1. Germline V gene lookup returns CDR1 SGHAT and CDR2 FQNNGV. Trimming took 1 base from V and 0 from J; bases not matched to a gene: 2. This CDR3 comprises 15 residues. The CDR3 DNA reads as TGTGCCAGCAGCTTAGGGACAGGGTCCTCCTACGAGCAGTACTTC. It specifies CASSLGTGSSYEQYF. Variable domain in full (rest from reference TRBV11-2 and TRBJ2-7): EAGVAQSPRYKIIEKRQSVAFWCNPISGHATLYWYQQILGQGPKLLIQFQNNGVVDDSQLPKDRFSAERLKGVDSTLKIQPAKLEDSAVYLCASSLGTGSSYEQYFGPGTRLTVT.

This chain links TRBV19 with TRBJ2-7; the D gene is possibly TRBD2 (5 bases). Germline assignment: CDR1 LNHDA and CDR2 SQIVND (reference sequence). The CDR3 is 16 residues long. V was trimmed by 6 bases and J by 0 bases, leaving 18 bases between them. This CDR3 is CASSGVQAVSSYEQYF. The DNA of the CDR3 is TGTGCCAGTAGCGGAGTCCAAGCGGTGAGCTCCTACGAGCAGTACTTC.

V is TRBV19 and J is TRBJ2-7; D is possibly TRBD2 (6 bases). CDR1 LNHDA and CDR2 SQIVND come from the germline V gene (reference sequence). This CDR3 spans 15 amino acids. Trimming cost V 3 bases and J 6 bases, with 18 bases left between them. This chain's CDR3 is CASSMIGSGRGEQYF. In DNA form, the CDR3 reads TGTGCCAGTAGTATGATTGGTAGCGGACGGGGCGAGCAGTACTTC.

The V gene is TRBV30, the J gene TRBJ1-5, with D unclear. Germline V gene sequence: CDR1 GTSNPN, CDR2 SVGIG (reference sequence). V lost 0 bases to trimming and J lost 7 bases, with 10 bases between them. CDR3 length equals 13 residues. CDR3 nucleotides: TGTGCCTGGAGTGTCGGTGCTCGGCAGCCCCAGCATTTT. It translates to CAWSVGARQPQHF.

The CDR3 coding sequence is TGTGCCAGCAGTCAGGGTCGCGTCTATGGCTACACCTTC. This sequence encodes CASSQGRVYGYTF. The V and J genes are TRBV11-2 and TRBJ1-2; D possibly corresponds to TRBD1 (5 bases). Trimming took 6 bases from V and 4 from J, leaving 12 bases between them. This CDR3 has 13 residues. In germline, CDR1 is SGHAT, CDR2 FQNNGV.

This clone was detected once. The rearrangement links TRBV7-8 to TRBJ1-2; 8 positions agree with TRBD1. The V and J ends lost 4 bases and 7 bases, in that order; junction bases with no gene match: 26. CDR3 size: 20 residues. The V gene's germline CDR1 is SGHVS and CDR2 FQNEAQ. CDR3: CASSSRGGATVDRGEAGYTF. The CDR3 bases are TGTGCCAGCAGCTCCCGGGGAGGGGCTACCGTTGACAGGGGAGAGGCTGGCTACACCTTC.

The chain uses TRBV10-3 and TRBJ1-1, with D possibly TRBD1 on 6 matching bases. From germline, CDR1 is ENHRY and CDR2 SYGVKD. V lost 3 bases and J 4 bases, leaving 9 bases between the germline ends. This CDR3 is built from 13 residues. The CDR3 DNA reads TGTGCCATCAGTGAACAGGGATTCACTGAAGCTTTCTTT. It specifies CAISEQGFTEAFF.

This chain joins TRBV5-4 and TRBJ2-7, with 7 bases identical to TRBD2. The CDR3 is 16 amino acids. Germline V gives CDR1 SGHNT, CDR2 YYREEE (reference sequence). Trimming took 2 bases from V and 0 from J; bases not matched to a gene: 8. CDR3 region: CASSFGRQGNSYEQYF. DNA for the CDR3: TGTGCCAGCAGCTTCGGGAGGCAGGGAAACTCCTACGAGCAGTACTTC.

This chain connects TRBV19 to TRBJ1-3; D not resolved. The CDR3 has 14 amino acids. CDR1 is LNHDA, CDR2 SQIVND, per germline (reference sequence). Trimming pared 6 bases from V and 1 base from J, leaving 10 bases between. The CDR3, as DNA: TGTGCCAGTAGAGGACCGGGGTCTGGAAACACCATATATTTT. This sequence encodes CASRGPGSGNTIYF. Full variable domain (rest looked up from reference TRBV19 and TRBJ1-3): DGGITQSPKYLFRKEGQNVTLSCEQNLNHDAMYWYRQDPGQGLRLIYYSQIVNDFQKGDIAEGYSVSREKKESFPLTVTSAQKNPTAFYLCASRGPGSGNTIYFGEGSWLTVV.

Here the CDR3 reads CASSPGQGIKAFSYEQYF. The CDR3 DNA reads as TGTGCCAGCAGCCCCGGACAGGGGATAAAGGCTTTCTCCTACGAGCAGTACTTC. The rearrangement uses TRBV14 and TRBJ2-7; 9 nucleotides match TRBD1. This CDR3 is built from 18 residues. Germline V CDR1 and CDR2: SGHDN, FVKESK. The V and J ends lost 4 bases and 0 bases, in that order; junction bases with no gene match: 13. The entire variable domain, with the rest obtained from reference TRBV14 and TRBJ2-7, is as follows: EAGVTQFPSHSVIEKGQTVTLRCDPISGHDNLYWYRRVMGKEIKFLLHFVKESKQDESGMPNNRFLAERTGGTYSTLKVQPAELEDSGVYFCASSPGQGIKAFSYEQYFGPGTRLTVT.

The chain couples TRBV5-6 to TRBJ2-5; the D gene is possibly TRBD2 (5 bases). The ends were cut back, 0 bases at V and 2 bases at J, with 11 bases in the middle. In germline, CDR1 is SGHDT, CDR2 YYEEEE. This CDR3 is 15 amino acids long. CDR3 in DNA: TGTGCCAGCAGCTTGGTGGGAGAGCGTCAAGAGACCCAGTACTTC. It encodes CASSLVGERQETQYF.

CDR3 in amino acids: CASSELPGADYGYTF. The CDR3 coding sequence is TGTGCCAGCAGTGAACTACCAGGGGCCGACTATGGCTACACCTTC. The V call is TRBV2, the J call TRBJ1-2; D is possibly TRBD1 (6 bases). V was clipped by 2 bases and J by 3 bases, with 13 bases between them. This CDR3 contains 15 residues. Germline V CDR1 and CDR2: SNHLY, FYNNEI. The whole variable domain, filled in from reference TRBV2 and TRBJ1-2, reads EPEVTQTPSHQVTQMGQEVILRCVPISNHLYFYWYRQILGQKVEFLVSFYNNEISEKSEIFDDQFSVERPDGSNFTLKIRSTKLEDSAMYFCASSELPGADYGYTFGSGTRLTVV.

V is TRBV9 and J is TRBJ2-1; D not certain. The CDR3 consists of 15 residues. In germline, CDR1 is SGDLS, CDR2 YYNGEE. V lost 2 bases and J 0 bases, leaving 9 bases between the germline ends. CDR3 protein: CASSVDSSSYNEQFF. CDR3 bases: TGTGCCAGCAGCGTCGACTCGAGCTCCTACAATGAGCAGTTCTTC.

The chain links TRBV5-1 to TRBJ1-1; possible D gene TRBD1, 6 bases. Trimming left V 1 base short and J 1 base short, with 8 bases between. The germline V gene has CDR1 SGHRS and CDR2 YFSETQ. The CDR3 is made up of 14 amino acids. In DNA form, the CDR3 reads TGCGCCAGCAGCTTGACAGGGACGAACACTGAAGCTTTCTTT. Protein sequence: CASSLTGTNTEAFF. Based on the CDR3 plus reference TRBV5-1 and TRBJ1-1, the full variable domain is KAGVTQTPRYLIKTRGQQVTLSCSPISGHRSVSWYQQTPGQGLQFLFEYFSETQRNKGNFPGRFSGRQFSNSRSEMNVSTLELGDSALYLCASSLTGTNTEAFFGQGTRLTVV.

The chain links TRBV19 to TRBJ1-1, with D tentatively TRBD1 (6 bases). V was clipped by 4 bases and J by 0 bases, with 15 bases between them. CDR3 length: 16 amino acids. Per the germline V gene, CDR1 is LNHDA and CDR2 is SQIVND (reference sequence). For the CDR3, the DNA is TGTGCCAGTAGTACCGACAGGCGATCCATGAACACTGAAGCTTTCTTT. Encoded protein: CASSTDRRSMNTEAFF.

The V gene is TRBV3-1 (or the pseudogene TRBV3-2), the J gene TRBJ1-5; TRBD1 might be the D (6 bases). Germline V lookup: CDR1 LGHDT, CDR2 YNNKEL (reference sequence). The length of the CDR3 is 14 residues. V gave up 4 bases and J gave up 1 base, with 8 bases separating them. CDR3 DNA: TGTGCCAGCAGCCTCACAGGGAGCAATCAGCCCCAGCATTTT. Residues: CASSLTGSNQPQHF.